One sample yielded the 24 T cell receptor beta chains listed below, sequenced in a study of CXCR3-negative and CXCR3-positive naive CD8 T cells. Each TRB cDNA library was prepared by 5' RACE (with UMI labels). Each CDR3 protein gets one entry in TCRdb, which reprocessed the 5' RACE reads and gives no DNA. The sample table sets out around 160,000 distinct CDR3 sequences. No antigen has been identified for these receptors. General observations from the study: CXCR3-positive naive cells carried more hydrophobic TRB CDR3s than CXCR3-negative ones.

Material: naive CXCR3+ CD8+ T cells from blood. Subset: CD45RO-CCR7+CD27+CD95- naive CD8+ T cells expressing CXCR3 (TNR3+). The receptors originated from a human donor in good health. Some clones in this sample may be carry-over from other donors' samples.

The J gene is TRBJ2-3, the V gene TRBV7-9. This CDR3 spans 15 amino acids. Germline V gene lookup returns CDR1 SEHNR and CDR2 FQNEAQ (reference sequence). CDR3 residues: CASSLEVEITDTQYF.

V gene TRBV28 combines with J gene TRBJ2-3; TCRdb returns TRBD1, unconfirmable since there is no DNA. The germline V gene has CDR1 MDHEN and CDR2 SYDVKM. The CDR3 length is 12 residues. CDR3 amino acids: CGTHGATDTQYF.

This chain joins TRBV4-3 and TRBJ2-1. From germline, CDR1 is LGHNA and CDR2 YSLEER. The CDR3 is made up of 15 amino acids. CDR3 loop: CASSQDPGYYNEQFF.

The J gene is TRBJ2-1, the V gene TRBV7-2; the TRBD2 assignment by TCRdb is unverifiable without DNA. The CDR3 covers 20 residues. The V gene's germline CDR1 is SGHTA and CDR2 FQGNSA. The chain's CDR3 is CASSQPRDYLSGAAYNEQFF.

The chain employs TRBV10-3 and TRBJ2-1; TCRdb reports TRBD1, a call that lacks DNA to check it against. Per germline, CDR1 ENHRY and CDR2 SYGVKD. The CDR3 has 13 residues. CDR3 residues: CAIGGTGPNEHFF.

The chain recombines TRBV7-9 with TRBJ2-7. CDR1 and CDR2 (germline): SEHNR, FQNEAQ (reference sequence). The CDR3 spans 15 residues. CDR3 residues: CASSLVGQESYEQYF.

The genes are TRBV28 and TRBJ2-3. CDR1 and CDR2 (germline): MDHEN, SYDVKM. The CDR3 has 16 residues. CDR3 residues: CASRRISGWSTDTQYF.

This chain uses TRBV6-1 with TRBJ2-7. The CDR3 is 13 amino acids. In germline, CDR1 is MNHNS, CDR2 SASEGT. CDR3 loop: CASSETPSYEQYF.

The chain has TRBV7-6 and TRBJ2-1; TCRdb names TRBD1, which stays unverified in the absence of DNA. The V gene's germline CDR1 is SGHVS and CDR2 FNYEAQ. The CDR3 runs 15 residues. This CDR3 reads CASSLAGGLVDEQFF. The full variable domain, with the rest looked up from reference TRBV7-6 and TRBJ2-1, is GAGVSQSPRYKVTKRGQDVALRCDPISGHVSLYWYRQALGQGPEFLTYFNYEAQQDKSGLPNDRFSAERPEGSISTLTIQRTEQRDSAMYRCASSLAGGLVDEQFFGPGTRLTVL.

This chain uses TRBV29-1 with TRBJ2-2; TCRdb picks TRBD1, but there is no DNA to check that call. This CDR3 has 15 amino acids. Germline CDR1 SQVTM, CDR2 ANQGSEA. This CDR3 is CSVERGGSYTGELFF.

The genes are TRBV20-1 and TRBJ2-7; TCRdb calls TRBD1, which cannot be checked without DNA. CDR1 and CDR2 (germline): DFQATT, SNEGSKA (reference sequence). This CDR3 region has 14 residues. The CDR3 spells CSARVGAGGYEQYF.

This chain connects TRBV7-9 to TRBJ2-7; without DNA, the TCRdb call of TRBD1 cannot be checked. Germline lookup yields CDR1 SEHNR and CDR2 FQNEAQ (reference sequence). The CDR3 runs to 13 residues. The CDR3 is CASSGSGVYEQYF.

The V and J genes are TRBV6-5 and TRBJ1-2; with no DNA, the TCRdb D assignment of TRBD1 cannot be verified. Germline-derived CDR1 and CDR2 are MNHEY and SVGAGI. This CDR3 comprises 13 residues. CDR3 sequence reads: CASSYASGGGYTF.

The V and J genes are TRBV2 and TRBJ2-1; TCRdb selects TRBD1, and the lack of DNA leaves this call unchecked. This CDR3 is built from 14 residues. Germline CDR1 and CDR2: SNHLY and FYNNEI. CDR3 residues: CASRIRGSHNEQFF.

The genes are TRBV11-2 and TRBJ2-3; the TCRdb D gene call, TRBD2, has no DNA to confirm it. CDR1 is SGHAT and CDR2 is FQNNGV in the germline V gene. CDR3 length: 15 amino acids. The CDR3 reads CASSRAGTSTDTQYF.

This chain uses TRBV6-6 with TRBJ1-1. CDR3 length: 13 amino acids. Germline-derived CDR1 and CDR2 are MNHNY and SVGAGI (reference sequence). The CDR3 sequence: CASRSKRNTEAFF.

J is TRBJ2-7 and V is TRBV29-1; TCRdb proposes TRBD1, but this gene call is untestable without DNA. The CDR3 contains 15 residues. Germline loops: CDR1 SQVTM, CDR2 ANQGSEA. This CDR3 reads CSVDLDRTGSYEQYF.

The gene calls are TRBV27 and TRBJ1-2. The germline V gene encodes CDR1 MNHEY and CDR2 SMNVEV (reference sequence). The CDR3 is 15 residues long. CDR3: CASTNLGPSPHGYTF.

The chain recombines TRBV11-3 with TRBJ2-1; lacking DNA, the TRBD2 call made by TCRdb goes unchecked. The CDR3 covers 17 residues. CDR1 and CDR2 from the germline V gene are SGHNT and YENEEA. This CDR3 is CASSLSLAVRVNNEQFF.

The chain uses TRBV7-2 and TRBJ2-3; as DNA is missing, the TRBD2 call by TCRdb cannot be tested. This CDR3 is built from 15 residues. Germline V lookup: CDR1 SGHTA, CDR2 FQGNSA. CDR3 sequence reads: CASSFLASGSDTQYF.

The chain combines TRBV29-1 with TRBJ2-7; absent DNA, TCRdb's TRBD1 call cannot be checked. The CDR3 totals 14 residues. CDR1 is SQVTM and CDR2 is ANQGSEA in the germline V gene. CDR3: CSATGAPGSYEQYF.

The CDR3: CASRGPGGAETQYF. This chain connects TRBV5-5 to TRBJ2-5; without DNA, the TCRdb call of TRBD2 cannot be checked. The CDR3 extends over 14 amino acids. The germline CDR1 and CDR2 sequences are SGHKS and YYEKEE (reference sequence). The full variable domain, completed using reference TRBV5-5 and TRBJ2-5, is DAGVTQSPTHLIKTRGQQVTLRCSPISGHKSVSWYQQVLGQGPQFIFQYYEKEERGRGNFPDRFSARQFPNYSSELNVNALLLGDSALYLCASRGPGGAETQYFGPGTRLLVL.

This chain joins TRBV11-2 and TRBJ2-7. Germline-derived CDR1 and CDR2 are SGHAT and FQNNGV. The CDR3 is made up of 14 amino acids. CDR3 loop: CASSLPVYTYEQYF.

The chain is built from TRBV12-3 or TRBV12-4 and TRBJ1-1. This CDR3 has 16 residues. The CDR3 sequence: CASGRPDSMVNTEAFF.